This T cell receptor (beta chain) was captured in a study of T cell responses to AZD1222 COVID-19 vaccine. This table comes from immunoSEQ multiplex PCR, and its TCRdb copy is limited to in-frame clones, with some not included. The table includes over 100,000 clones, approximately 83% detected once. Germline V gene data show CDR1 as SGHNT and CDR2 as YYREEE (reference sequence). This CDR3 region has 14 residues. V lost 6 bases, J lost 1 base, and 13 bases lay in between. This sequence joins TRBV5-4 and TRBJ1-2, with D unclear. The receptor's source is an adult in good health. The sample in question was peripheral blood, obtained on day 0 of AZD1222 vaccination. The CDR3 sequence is CASTSGGYNYGYTF. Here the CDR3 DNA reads TGTGCCAGCACCTCAGGCGGATATAACTATGGCTACACCTTC.